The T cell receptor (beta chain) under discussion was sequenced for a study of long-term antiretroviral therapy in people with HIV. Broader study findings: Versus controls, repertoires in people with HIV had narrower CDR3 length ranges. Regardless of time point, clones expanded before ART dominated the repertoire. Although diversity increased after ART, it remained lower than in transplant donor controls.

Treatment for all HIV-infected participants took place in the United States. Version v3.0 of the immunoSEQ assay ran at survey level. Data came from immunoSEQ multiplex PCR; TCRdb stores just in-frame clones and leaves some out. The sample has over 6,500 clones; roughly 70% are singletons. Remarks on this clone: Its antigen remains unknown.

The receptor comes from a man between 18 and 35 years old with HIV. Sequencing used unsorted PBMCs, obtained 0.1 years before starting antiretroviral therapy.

CDR3 DNA: TGTGCCAGCAGTTACTTTAGGACAGGGGACACTGAAGCTTTCTTT. Its translation is CASSYFRTGDTEAFF. This chain joins TRBV6-6 and TRBJ1-1, with TRBD1 matching 9 bases. J gave up 3 bases and V 1 base, and 3 bases lay outside the gene matches. The CDR3 extends over 15 amino acids. CDR1 and CDR2 (germline): MNHNY, SVGAGI (reference sequence).